Below are 14 T cell receptor beta chains sequenced from a single sample in a study of technical replicates of blood from a few donors. TCRdb's table, derived via immunoSEQ multiplex PCR, lists solely in-frame clones and lacks some. The repertoire holds about 100,000 clones, around 95% seen once, with approximately 0.22% in the top ten. Material for sequencing was T cells isolated from PBMCs. Every receptor here comes from a human donor in good health.

V is TRBV6-1 and J is TRBJ2-5, with TRBD2 as a possible D gene (5 bases). Germline V CDR1 and CDR2: MNHNS, SASEGT. Deletions cut 0 bases from V and 11 bases from J, with 10 bases between. This CDR3 is 12 amino acids long. CDR3 nucleotide sequence: TGTGCCAGCAGTGAAGCGCCCGGAGGACAGTACTTC. This translates into CASSEAPGGQYF.

This clone was counted once. This chain joins TRBV9 and TRBJ2-1, with 7 nucleotides matching TRBD1. Germline values: CDR1 SGDLS, CDR2 YYNGEE. This CDR3 has 13 residues. The ends lost 6 bases at V and 6 bases at J; junction bases unmatched: 6. The CDR3 spells CASTQQGSNEQFF. Here the CDR3 DNA reads TGTGCCAGCACCCAACAGGGGTCCAATGAGCAGTTCTTC. Full variable domain (outside the CDR3, taken from reference TRBV9 and TRBJ2-1): DSGVTQTPKHLITATGQRVTLRCSPRSGDLSVYWYQQSLDQGLQFLIQYYNGEERAKGNILERFSAQQFPDLHSELNLSSLELGDSALYFCASTQQGSNEQFFGPGTRLTVL.

This chain joins TRBV27 and TRBJ2-7; tentatively, D is TRBD1 (6 bases). The CDR3 spans 13 residues. V gave up 2 bases and J gave up 5 bases, with 10 bases separating them. Looked up from germline, CDR1 is MNHEY and CDR2 is SMNVEV (reference sequence). The CDR3 DNA follows: TGTGCCAGCAGTTTAGGACAGTCAGACGAGCAGTACTTC. This codes for CASSLGQSDEQYF.

This rearrangement joins TRBV5-1 to TRBJ2-5, with TRBD1 matching over 9 bases. The CDR3 contains 16 residues. After removal of 3 bases from V and 1 base from J, the junction contained 7 bases not matched to a gene. Germline CDR1 is SGHRS and CDR2 is YFSETQ. CDR3 nucleotide sequence: TGCGCCAGCAGCTGGACCCCGACAGGGGGCCAAGAGACCCAGTACTTC. Protein product: CASSWTPTGGQETQYF.

The chain carries TRBV6-6 and TRBJ1-2; TRBD1 is a possible D gene (6 bases). CDR1 is MNHNY, CDR2 SVGAGI, per germline (reference sequence). V lost 5 bases and J 4 bases, leaving 14 bases between the germline ends. The CDR3 length is 14 residues. The CDR3 spells CASSVTQGFYGYTF. The CDR3 nucleotides read TGTGCCAGCAGTGTAACTCAGGGGTTCTATGGCTACACCTTC.

The J gene is TRBJ2-5, the V gene TRBV7-9; the D is unclear. This CDR3 is built from 15 residues. In germline, CDR1 is SEHNR, CDR2 FQNEAQ (reference sequence). Trimming shortened V by 4 bases and J by 1 base, and 13 bases separated the two germline ends. CDR3 nucleotides: TGTGCCAGCAGCTCTTTGTCAGATTCCCAAGAGACCCAGTACTTC. Translating gives CASSSLSDSQETQYF.

V gene TRBV5-1 combines with J gene TRBJ1-4; TRBD1 matches at 8 bases. Germline assignment: CDR1 SGHRS and CDR2 YFSETQ. The junction had 6 bases not matched to a gene; V was cut back by 4 bases and J by 7 bases. The CDR3 length is 14 residues. The chain's CDR3 is CASSPTGAGEKLFF. The CDR3 nucleotides are TGCGCCAGCAGCCCGACAGGGGCGGGTGAAAAACTGTTTTTT. The variable domain in full, completed from reference TRBV5-1 and TRBJ1-4, reads KAGVTQTPRYLIKTRGQQVTLSCSPISGHRSVSWYQQTPGQGLQFLFEYFSETQRNKGNFPGRFSGRQFSNSRSEMNVSTLELGDSALYLCASSPTGAGEKLFFGSGTQLSVL.

V usage is TRBV11-2 and J usage is TRBJ1-4, with a weak D call TRBD1 (5 bases). Trimming took off 1 base at V and 8 bases at J, with 17 bases between the two ends. Germline V gives CDR1 SGHAT, CDR2 FQNNGV. The CDR3 has 16 amino acids. The CDR3 DNA is TGTGCCAGCAGCTTAGTTTCCAGGGTTAAAGTGGAAAAACTGTTTTTT. Translation gives CASSLVSRVKVEKLFF.

The chain recombines TRBV19 with TRBJ1-5; D uncertain. The germline V gene encodes CDR1 LNHDA and CDR2 SQIVND (reference sequence). The CDR3 contains 15 residues. V gave up 6 bases and J gave up 6 bases, with 18 bases separating them. The CDR3 reads CASSDDGASGQPQHF. The CDR3 nucleotides read TGTGCCAGTAGCGACGACGGAGCCTCTGGTCAGCCCCAGCATTTT.

The chain uses TRBV6-1 and TRBJ1-1, with 7 nucleotides matching TRBD1. The length of the CDR3 is 17 residues. The germline V gene has CDR1 MNHNS and CDR2 SASEGT. V lost 4 bases, J lost 5 bases, and 16 bases stayed unmatched. The CDR3 bases are TGTGCCAGCAGTGGAGGCCGGGACAGAGGTTTAGGTACTGAAGCTTTCTTT. Translated, it gives CASSGGRDRGLGTEAFF.

J is TRBJ1-2 and V is TRBV4-1; 7 bases fit TRBD1. V lost 5 bases, J lost 5 bases, and 11 bases stayed unmatched. The CDR3 contains 15 residues. Germline-derived CDR1 and CDR2 are MGHRA and YSYEKL. The CDR3 region is CASSDRDSTIYGYTF. CDR3 DNA sequence: TGCGCCAGCAGCGACCGGGACAGTACAATTTATGGCTACACCTTC.

The chain joins TRBV1 to TRBJ1-2; the table calls TRBD1, which could not be checked here. TRBV1 is listed as a pseudogene. The CDR3 sequence is 18 residues long. The CDR3, as DNA: TGCACCAGCAGCCAACTGTTGGGCAGGATGATCCGGTTGTGGGGCTACACCTTC. It translates to CTSSQLLGRMIRLWGYTF.

This chain links TRBV27 with TRBJ1-5; 7 nucleotides line up with TRBD1. The CDR3 extends over 13 amino acids. The junction had 4 bases not matched to a gene; V was cut back by 5 bases and J by 6 bases. The V gene's germline CDR1 is MNHEY and CDR2 SMNVEV (reference sequence). The CDR3 is CASSQGGVQPQHF. Here the CDR3 DNA reads TGTGCCAGCAGTCAAGGGGGCGTTCAGCCCCAGCATTTT.

This clone is a singleton in its sample. The chain employs TRBV6-5 and TRBJ1-1, with TRBD1 matching over 9 bases. CDR1 MNHEY and CDR2 SVGAGI come from the germline V gene. This CDR3 has 15 amino acids. V was pared by 0 bases and J by 3 bases, with 2 bases of the junction left unmatched. The CDR3 reads CASSYSGTGYTEAFF. The DNA for the CDR3 is TGTGCCAGCAGTTACTCGGGGACAGGGTACACTGAAGCTTTCTTT.